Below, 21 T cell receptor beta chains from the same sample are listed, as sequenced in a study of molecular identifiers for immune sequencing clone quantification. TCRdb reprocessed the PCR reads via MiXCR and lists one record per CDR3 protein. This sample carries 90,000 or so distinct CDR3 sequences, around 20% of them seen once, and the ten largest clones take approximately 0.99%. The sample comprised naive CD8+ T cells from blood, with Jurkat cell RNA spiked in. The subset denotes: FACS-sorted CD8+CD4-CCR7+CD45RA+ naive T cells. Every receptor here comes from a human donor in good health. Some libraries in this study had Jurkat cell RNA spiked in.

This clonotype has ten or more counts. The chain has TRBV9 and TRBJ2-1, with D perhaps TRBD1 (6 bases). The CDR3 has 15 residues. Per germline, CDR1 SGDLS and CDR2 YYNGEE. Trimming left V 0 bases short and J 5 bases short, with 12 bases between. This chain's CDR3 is CASSVGQDNNNEQFF. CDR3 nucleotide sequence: TGTGCCAGCAGCGTAGGACAGGACAATAACAATGAGCAGTTCTTC. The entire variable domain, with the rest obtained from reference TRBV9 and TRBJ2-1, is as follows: DSGVTQTPKHLITATGQRVTLRCSPRSGDLSVYWYQQSLDQGLQFLIQYYNGEERAKGNILERFSAQQFPDLHSELNLSSLELGDSALYFCASSVGQDNNNEQFFGPGTRLTVL.

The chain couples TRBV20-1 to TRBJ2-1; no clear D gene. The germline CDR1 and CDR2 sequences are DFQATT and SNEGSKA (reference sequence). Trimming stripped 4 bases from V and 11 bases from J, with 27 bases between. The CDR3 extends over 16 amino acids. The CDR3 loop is CSAINSGHIGVAKQFF. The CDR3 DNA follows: TGCAGTGCTATAAACTCGGGCCACATTGGGGTTGCTAAGCAGTTCTTC.

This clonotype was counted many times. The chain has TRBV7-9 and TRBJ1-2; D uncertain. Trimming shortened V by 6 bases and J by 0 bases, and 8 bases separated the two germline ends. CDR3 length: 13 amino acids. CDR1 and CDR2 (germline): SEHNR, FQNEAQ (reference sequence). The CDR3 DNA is TGTGCCAGCAGAACCGGAACTAACTATGGCTACACCTTC. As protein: CASRTGTNYGYTF.

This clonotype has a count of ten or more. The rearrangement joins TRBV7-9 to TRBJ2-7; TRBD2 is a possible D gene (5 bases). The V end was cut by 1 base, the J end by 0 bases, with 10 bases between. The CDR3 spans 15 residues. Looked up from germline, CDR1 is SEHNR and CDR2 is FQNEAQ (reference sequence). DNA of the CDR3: TGTGCCAGCAGCTTAGGGAGTACTAGCTCCTACGAGCAGTACTTC. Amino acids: CASSLGSTSSYEQYF.

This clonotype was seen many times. The CDR3 bases are TGTGCCAGCTGGGAGGGGCACAGGCCCGACTCTGGAAACACCATATATTTT. Amino acid sequence: CASWEGHRPDSGNTIYF. The chain uses TRBV6-5 and TRBJ1-3, with D possibly matching TRBD1 (5 bases). This CDR3 has 17 residues. Germline V gene data show CDR1 as MNHEY and CDR2 as SVGAGI. V lost 8 bases to trimming and J lost 0 bases, with 20 bases between them.

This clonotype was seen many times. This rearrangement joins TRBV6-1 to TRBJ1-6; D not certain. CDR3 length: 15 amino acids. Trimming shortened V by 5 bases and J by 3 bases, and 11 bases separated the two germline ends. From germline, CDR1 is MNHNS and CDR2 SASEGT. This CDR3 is CASSNPTNYNSPLHF. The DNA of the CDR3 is TGTGCCAGCAGTAATCCGACAAACTATAATTCACCCCTCCACTTT.

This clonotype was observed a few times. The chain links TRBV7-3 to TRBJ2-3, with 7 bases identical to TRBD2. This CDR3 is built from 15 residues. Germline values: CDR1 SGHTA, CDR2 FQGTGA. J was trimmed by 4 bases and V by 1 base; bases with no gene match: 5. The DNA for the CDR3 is TGTGCCAGCAGCTTAAGTGGTGCGGGAGCAGATACGCAGTATTTT. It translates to CASSLSGAGADTQYF.

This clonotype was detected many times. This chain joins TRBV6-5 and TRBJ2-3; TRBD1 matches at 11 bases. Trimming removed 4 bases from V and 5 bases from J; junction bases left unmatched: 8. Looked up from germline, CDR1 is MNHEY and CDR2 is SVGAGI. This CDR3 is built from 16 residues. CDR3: CASSFGTGGLRDTQYF. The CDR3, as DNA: TGTGCCAGCAGTTTTGGGACAGGGGGACTCAGAGATACGCAGTATTTT.

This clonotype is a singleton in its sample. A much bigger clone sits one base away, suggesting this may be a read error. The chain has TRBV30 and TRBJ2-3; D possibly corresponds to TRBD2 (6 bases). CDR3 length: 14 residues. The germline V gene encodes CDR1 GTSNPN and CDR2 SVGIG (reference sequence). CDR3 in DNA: TGTGCCCGGAGCTCCGGAGGAGGGGCAGATACGCAGTATTTT. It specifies CARSSGGGADTQYF.

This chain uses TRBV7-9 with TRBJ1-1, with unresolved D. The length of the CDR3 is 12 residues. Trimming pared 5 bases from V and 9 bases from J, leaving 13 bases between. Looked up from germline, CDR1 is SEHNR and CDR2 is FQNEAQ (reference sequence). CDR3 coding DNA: TGTGCCAGCAGCCCCCAGGATCTTCAAGCTTTCTTT. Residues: CASSPQDLQAFF.

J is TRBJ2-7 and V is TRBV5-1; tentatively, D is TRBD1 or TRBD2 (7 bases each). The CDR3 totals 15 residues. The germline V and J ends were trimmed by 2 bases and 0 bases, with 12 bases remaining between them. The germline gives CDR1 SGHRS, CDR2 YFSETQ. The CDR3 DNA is TGCGCCAGCAGCTTTCAGGGGGGGAGCTCCTACGAGCAGTACTTC. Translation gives CASSFQGGSSYEQYF.

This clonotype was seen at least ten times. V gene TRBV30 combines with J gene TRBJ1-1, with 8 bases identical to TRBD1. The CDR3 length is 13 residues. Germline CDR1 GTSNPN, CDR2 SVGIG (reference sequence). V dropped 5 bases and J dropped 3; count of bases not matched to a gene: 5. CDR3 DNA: TGTGCCTGGTCCACAGGGGGTGACACTGAAGCTTTCTTT. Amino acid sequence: CAWSTGGDTEAFF. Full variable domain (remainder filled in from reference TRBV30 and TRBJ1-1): SQTIHQWPATLVQPVGSPLSLECTVEGTSNPNLYWYRQAAGRGLQLLFYSVGIGQISSEVPQNLSASRPQDRQFILSSKKLLLSDSGFYLCAWSTGGDTEAFFGQGTRLTVV.

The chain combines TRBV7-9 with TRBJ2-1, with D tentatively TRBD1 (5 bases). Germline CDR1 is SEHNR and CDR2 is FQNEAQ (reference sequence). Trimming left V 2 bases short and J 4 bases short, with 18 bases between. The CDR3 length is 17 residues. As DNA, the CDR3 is TGTGCCAGCAGCTTATATGGGGCCCACTCCCTTTACAATGAGCAGTTCTTC. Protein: CASSLYGAHSLYNEQFF.

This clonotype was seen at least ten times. CDR3 residues: CASSLGTSGIMIYEQYF. DNA of the CDR3: TGTGCCAGCAGCTTAGGGACTAGCGGGATAATGATCTACGAGCAGTACTTC. The chain uses TRBV7-9 and TRBJ2-7; 12 nucleotides agree with TRBD2. Germline trimming cut 1 base from V and 3 bases from J; bases unmatched to any gene: 7. This CDR3 region has 17 residues. Germline V lookup: CDR1 SEHNR, CDR2 FQNEAQ (reference sequence).

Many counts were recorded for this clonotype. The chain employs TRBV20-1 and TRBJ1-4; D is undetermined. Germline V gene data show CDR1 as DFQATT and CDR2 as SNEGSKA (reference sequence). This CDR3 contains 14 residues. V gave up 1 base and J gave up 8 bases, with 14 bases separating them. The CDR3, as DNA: TGCAGTGCTAGAGGAGGCAGCCTTGGGGAAAAACTGTTTTTT. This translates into CSARGGSLGEKLFF.

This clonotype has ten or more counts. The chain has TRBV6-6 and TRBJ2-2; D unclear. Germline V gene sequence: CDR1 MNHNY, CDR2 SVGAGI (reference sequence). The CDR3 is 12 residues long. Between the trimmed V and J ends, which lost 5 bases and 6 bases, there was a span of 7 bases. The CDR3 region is CASSRIPGELFF. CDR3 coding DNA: TGTGCCAGCAGTCGCATTCCCGGGGAGCTGTTTTTT.

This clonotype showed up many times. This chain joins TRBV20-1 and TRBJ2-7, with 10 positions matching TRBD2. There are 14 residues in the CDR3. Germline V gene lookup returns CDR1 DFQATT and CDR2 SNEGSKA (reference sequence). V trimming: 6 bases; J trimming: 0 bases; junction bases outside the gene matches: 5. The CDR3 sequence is CSATPSGSSYEQYF. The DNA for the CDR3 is TGCAGTGCCACCCCTAGCGGGAGCTCCTACGAGCAGTACTTC.

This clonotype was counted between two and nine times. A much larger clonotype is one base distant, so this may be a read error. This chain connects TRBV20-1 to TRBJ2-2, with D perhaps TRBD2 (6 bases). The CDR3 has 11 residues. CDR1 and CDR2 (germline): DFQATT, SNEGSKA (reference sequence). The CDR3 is CSARNTGGLFF. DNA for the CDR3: TGCAGTGCTAGGAACACCGGGGGGCTGTTTTTT.

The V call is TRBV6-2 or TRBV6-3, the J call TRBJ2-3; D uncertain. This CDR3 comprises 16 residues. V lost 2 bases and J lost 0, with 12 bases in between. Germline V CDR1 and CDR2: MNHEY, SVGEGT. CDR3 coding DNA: TGTGCCAGCAGTTACCTGTCAGGTCCTAGCACAGATACGCAGTATTTT. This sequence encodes CASSYLSGPSTDTQYF.

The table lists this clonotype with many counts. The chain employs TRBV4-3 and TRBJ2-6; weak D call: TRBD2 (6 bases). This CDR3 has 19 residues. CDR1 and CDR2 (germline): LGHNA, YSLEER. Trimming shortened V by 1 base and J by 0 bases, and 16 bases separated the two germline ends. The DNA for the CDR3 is TGCGCCAGCAGCCAAGCGCGGGGTTACGCCAGCTCTGGGGCCAACGTCCTGACTTTC. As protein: CASSQARGYASSGANVLTF.

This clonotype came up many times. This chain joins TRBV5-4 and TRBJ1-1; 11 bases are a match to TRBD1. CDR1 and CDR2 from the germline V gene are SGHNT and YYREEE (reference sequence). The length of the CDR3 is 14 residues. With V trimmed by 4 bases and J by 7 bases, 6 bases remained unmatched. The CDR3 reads CASSPGTGGIEAFF. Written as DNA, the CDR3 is TGTGCCAGCAGCCCGGGGACAGGGGGTATTGAAGCTTTCTTT.